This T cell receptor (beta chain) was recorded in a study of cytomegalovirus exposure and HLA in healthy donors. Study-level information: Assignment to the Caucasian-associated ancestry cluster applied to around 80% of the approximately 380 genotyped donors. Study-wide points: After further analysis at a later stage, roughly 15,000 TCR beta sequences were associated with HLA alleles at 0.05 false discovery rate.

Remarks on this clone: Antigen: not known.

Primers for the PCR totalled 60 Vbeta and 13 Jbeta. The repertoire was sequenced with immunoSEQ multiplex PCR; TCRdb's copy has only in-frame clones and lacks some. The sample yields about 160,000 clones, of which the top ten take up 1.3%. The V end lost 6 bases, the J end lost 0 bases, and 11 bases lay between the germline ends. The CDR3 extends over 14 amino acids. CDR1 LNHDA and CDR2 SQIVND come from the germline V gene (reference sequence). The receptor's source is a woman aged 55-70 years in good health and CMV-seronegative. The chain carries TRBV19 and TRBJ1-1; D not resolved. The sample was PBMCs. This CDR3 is CASSPRQMNTEAFF. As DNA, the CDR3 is TGTGCCAGTAGCCCGAGGCAGATGAACACTGAAGCTTTCTTT.